A selection of T cell receptor beta chains follows, all from one sample in a study of cytomegalovirus exposure and HLA in healthy donors. TCRdb's copy holds only in-frame clones and misses some; the assay was immunoSEQ multiplex PCR. The data show over 150,000 clones, 80% seen once. The sequenced sample consisted of PBMCs. These receptors were collected from a woman in her forties or fifties in good health and CMV-seropositive. Both conserved end residues are part of each CDR3. Each record gives: clone size, V gene, D gene, J gene, CDR3 protein, CDR3 DNA. A D gene is named only where the DNA matches it firmly. The size entry is marked missing in some rows and otherwise reads once, few, many or a size class.

size: -; V: TRBV9; D: TRBD1; J: TRBJ2-1; CDR3: CASSTDRGPYNEQFF; DNA: TGTGCCAGCAGCACCGACAGGGGGCCCTACAATGAGCAGTTCTTC
size: -; V: TRBV5-1; D: TRBD1; J: TRBJ1-6; CDR3: CASSLAVDRGSPLHF; DNA: TGCGCCAGCAGCTTGGCCGTGGACAGGGGATCACCCCTCCACTTT
size: once; V: TRBV27; D: TRBD1; J: TRBJ1-5; CDR3: CASSPDRGRVNQPQHF; DNA: TGTGCCAGCAGTCCGGACAGGGGGCGAGTCAATCAGCCCCAGCATTTT
size: -; V: TRBV6-1; D: TRBD1; J: TRBJ1-4; CDR3: CASSAGDRNEKLFF; DNA: TGTGCCAGCAGTGCCGGGGACAGGAATGAAAAACTGTTTTTT
size: once; V: TRBV6-1; D: -; J: TRBJ1-2; CDR3: CASSANYGYTF; DNA: TGTGCCAGCAGTGCGAACTATGGCTACACCTTC
size: -; V: TRBV21-1; D: -; J: TRBJ1-2; CDR3: CASSPERKGADYGYTF; DNA: TGTGCCAGCAGCCCCGAACGGAAGGGGGCTGACTATGGCTACACCTTC
size: -; V: TRBV11-2; D: -; J: TRBJ2-3; CDR3: CASSQRSGGATADTQYF; DNA: TGTGCCAGCAGCCAACGCTCGGGGGGCGCGACCGCAGATACGCAGTATTTT
size: -; V: TRBV7-8; D: TRBD1; J: TRBJ1-1; CDR3: CASSFLAGGNRGNTEAFF; DNA: TGTGCCAGCAGCTTCCTCGCAGGGGGTAATAGAGGGAACACTGAAGCTTTCTTT
size: -; V: TRBV7-9; D: TRBD1; J: TRBJ2-1; CDR3: CASSPSQGADEQFF; DNA: TGTGCCAGCAGCCCATCACAGGGGGCCGATGAGCAGTTCTTC
size: -; V: TRBV4-3; D: TRBD1; J: TRBJ2-5; CDR3: CASSQQTGAIETQYF; DNA: TGCGCCAGCAGCCAGCAAACAGGGGCCATCGAGACCCAGTACTTC
size: -; V: TRBV6-6; D: TRBD2; J: TRBJ2-1; CDR3: CASSSGLAIYEQFF; DNA: TGTGCCAGCAGTTCCGGACTAGCGATTTATGAGCAGTTCTTC
size: once; V: TRBV19; D: TRBD1; J: TRBJ1-1; CDR3: CASSFQGGNTEAFF; DNA: TGTGCCAGTAGTTTTCAGGGGGGGAACACTGAAGCTTTCTTT
size: -; V: TRBV2; D: TRBD2; J: TRBJ2-7; CDR3: CAIGLAGAYEQYF; DNA: TGTGCCATCGGCCTAGCGGGAGCCTACGAGCAGTACTTC
size: -; V: TRBV11-2; D: TRBD1; J: TRBJ2-7; CDR3: CASSSRQGASYEQYF; DNA: TGTGCCAGCAGCTCCCGACAGGGGGCTTCCTACGAGCAGTACTTC
size: -; V: TRBV4-1; D: -; J: TRBJ2-5; CDR3: CASSHPGVGETQYF; DNA: TGCGCCAGCAGCCACCCGGGGGTTGGAGAGACCCAGTACTTC
size: once; V: TRBV6-1; D: TRBD1; J: TRBJ1-2; CDR3: CASGQVYGYTF; DNA: TGTGCCAGCGGACAGGTCTATGGCTACACCTTC
size: -; V: TRBV6-6; D: TRBD2; J: TRBJ2-2; CDR3: CASSRTRSGELFF; DNA: TGTGCCAGCAGCCGGACTAGATCCGGGGAGCTGTTTTTT
size: -; V: TRBV7-2; D: TRBD1; J: TRBJ2-5; CDR3: CASSFNRGLETQYF; DNA: TGTGCCAGCAGCTTCAACAGGGGGTTAGAGACCCAGTACTTC
size: -; V: TRBV30; D: -; J: TRBJ2-1; CDR3: CASPRQNSYNEQFF; DNA: TGTGCCAGTCCGAGACAAAACTCCTACAATGAGCAGTTCTTC
size: -; V: TRBV7-2; D: -; J: TRBJ1-3; CDR3: CASAAGAISGNTIYF; DNA: TGTGCCAGCGCAGCAGGGGCAATCTCTGGAAACACCATATATTTT
size: -; V: TRBV28; D: TRBD1; J: TRBJ1-2; CDR3: CASSFPGQTFYGYTF; DNA: TGTGCCAGCAGTTTTCCGGGACAGACGTTTTATGGCTACACCTTC
size: -; V: TRBV7-9; D: TRBD1; J: TRBJ1-1; CDR3: CASSLALRTGAEAFF; DNA: TGTGCCAGCAGCTTAGCGCTAAGGACAGGGGCTGAAGCTTTCTTT
size: few; V: TRBV4-2; D: -; J: TRBJ2-7; CDR3: CASSQDRSYEQYF; DNA: TGTGCCAGCAGCCAAGATCGCTCCTACGAGCAGTACTTC
size: -; V: TRBV5-1; D: TRBD1; J: TRBJ2-7; CDR3: CASSLGDRNEQYF; DNA: TGCGCCAGCAGCCTCGGGGACAGGAACGAGCAGTACTTC
size: -; V: TRBV25-1; D: -; J: TRBJ1-5; CDR3: CASSGLSGSGPQHF; DNA: TGTGCCAGCAGTGGCTTATCGGGGTCGGGGCCCCAGCATTTT
size: -; V: TRBV11-2; D: -; J: TRBJ2-7; CDR3: CASSLIGQGHGEQYF; DNA: TGTGCCAGCAGCTTAATCGGGCAGGGACATGGTGAGCAGTACTTC
size: -; V: TRBV28; D: TRBD1; J: TRBJ2-7; CDR3: CASREQGAPEQYF; DNA: TGTGCCAGCAGGGAACAGGGGGCGCCCGAGCAGTACTTC
size: -; V: TRBV5-5; D: -; J: TRBJ2-2; CDR3: CASRRQLSGELFF; DNA: TGTGCCAGCAGACGACAGTTATCCGGGGAGCTGTTTTTT
size: few; V: TRBV4-1; D: TRBD1; J: TRBJ1-6; CDR3: CASSQGTGGNSPLHF; DNA: TGCGCCAGCAGCCAGGGGACAGGGGGCAATTCACCCCTCCACTTT
size: -; V: TRBV28; D: -; J: TRBJ2-7; CDR3: CASRYHMESMSGQYF; DNA: TGTGCCAGCAGGTACCACATGGAGAGCATGAGTGGGCAGTACTTC
size: -; V: TRBV7-9; D: -; J: TRBJ2-3; CDR3: CASSRTISTDTQYF; DNA: TGTGCCAGCAGCAGGACAATTAGCACAGATACGCAGTATTTT
size: -; V: TRBV18; D: TRBD1; J: TRBJ1-1; CDR3: CASSPLQQGPTEAFF; DNA: TGTGCCAGCTCACCACTACAACAGGGGCCCACTGAAGCTTTCTTT
size: few; V: TRBV7-9; D: -; J: TRBJ1-2; CDR3: CSSSLRSPDSNYGYTF; DNA: TGTTCCAGCAGCTTGAGGTCCCCAGACAGTAACTATGGCTACACCTTC
size: -; V: TRBV15; D: TRBD2; J: TRBJ2-2; CDR3: CATSRDLSGSVTGELFF; DNA: TGTGCCACCAGCAGAGATCTTAGCGGGAGTGTCACCGGGGAGCTGTTTTTT
size: -; V: TRBV9; D: TRBD1; J: TRBJ2-7; CDR3: CASSAGQGFEQYF; DNA: TGTGCCAGCAGCGCGGGACAGGGGTTCGAGCAGTACTTC
size: -; V: TRBV9; D: -; J: TRBJ1-2; CDR3: CASSTRDGYTF; DNA: TGTGCCAGCAGCACCCGAGATGGCTACACCTTC
size: -; V: TRBV7-9; D: TRBD2; J: TRBJ2-1; CDR3: CALRPSGSGEQFF; DNA: TGTGCCTTAAGGCCTAGCGGGAGCGGAGAGCAGTTCTTC
size: -; V: TRBV18; D: TRBD2; J: TRBJ2-1; CDR3: CASSVIAGSLLNEQFF; DNA: TGTGCCAGCTCAGTTATAGCGGGATCCCTTCTCAATGAGCAGTTCTTC
size: -; V: TRBV5-1; D: TRBD2; J: TRBJ2-3; CDR3: CASSQEREKTDTQYF; DNA: TGCGCCAGCAGCCAAGAGCGGGAGAAAACAGATACGCAGTATTTT
size: -; V: TRBV7-9; D: -; J: TRBJ1-2; CDR3: CASSPDRRGYTF; DNA: TGTGCCAGCAGCCCCGACCGGCGGGGCTACACCTTC
size: -; V: TRBV28; D: -; J: TRBJ2-7; CDR3: CASSYYYEQYF; DNA: TGTGCCAGCAGTTACTACTACGAGCAGTACTTC
size: -; V: TRBV6-1; D: -; J: TRBJ2-7; CDR3: CASSESLTASYEQYF; DNA: TGTGCCAGCAGTGAAAGCCTGACAGCCTCCTACGAGCAGTACTTC
size: -; V: TRBV19; D: -; J: TRBJ2-7; CDR3: CASSIGPGSYEQYF; DNA: TGTGCCAGTAGTATAGGACCGGGTTCCTACGAGCAGTACTTC
size: few; V: TRBV10-2; D: TRBD1; J: TRBJ2-7; CDR3: CASSPGQAYEQYF; DNA: TGCGCCAGCAGCCCGGGACAGGCCTACGAGCAGTACTTC
size: once; V: TRBV4-3; D: -; J: TRBJ2-7; CDR3: CASSHWQGPYEQYF; DNA: TGCGCCAGCAGCCATTGGCAGGGTCCCTACGAGCAGTACTTC
size: -; V: TRBV28; D: -; J: TRBJ2-1; CDR3: CASSLYRASSYNEQFF; DNA: TGTGCCAGCAGTTTGTACAGGGCTTCGTCTTACAATGAGCAGTTCTTC
size: -; V: TRBV19; D: TRBD2; J: TRBJ2-1; CDR3: CASSMGREGNEQFF; DNA: TGTGCCAGTAGTATGGGGCGGGAGGGTAATGAGCAGTTCTTC
size: -; V: TRBV18; D: TRBD1; J: TRBJ1-1; CDR3: CASSGTGGTEAFF; DNA: TGTGCCAGCTCGGGGACAGGGGGCACTGAAGCTTTCTTT
size: -; V: TRBV18; D: -; J: TRBJ2-7; CDR3: CASSRTDNYEQYF; DNA: TGTGCCAGCTCCAGGACAGATAATTACGAGCAGTACTTC
size: -; V: TRBV5-1; D: -; J: TRBJ1-3; CDR3: CASSQDSAGNTIYF; DNA: TGCGCCAGCAGCCAGGACAGTGCTGGAAACACCATATATTTT
size: -; V: TRBV28; D: -; J: TRBJ1-2; CDR3: CASSSDGAFGYTF; DNA: TGTGCCAGCAGCTCCGATGGTGCGTTTGGCTACACCTTC
size: -; V: TRBV14; D: TRBD2; J: TRBJ2-7; CDR3: CASSQDWPGEGSDYEQYF; DNA: TGTGCCAGCAGCCAAGATTGGCCCGGGGAGGGTTCAGACTACGAGCAGTACTTC
size: few; V: TRBV2; D: -; J: TRBJ1-5; CDR3: CASEIGGRGQPQHF; DNA: TGTGCCAGCGAAATAGGGGGGAGGGGACAGCCCCAGCATTTT
size: -; V: TRBV7-6; D: TRBD1; J: TRBJ2-5; CDR3: CASSFGQGAGETQYF; DNA: TGTGCCAGCAGCTTTGGACAGGGGGCGGGGGAGACCCAGTACTTC
size: -; V: TRBV7-9; D: -; J: TRBJ2-1; CDR3: CASTFGAGGFGYNEQFF; DNA: TGTGCCAGCACCTTCGGGGCAGGGGGGTTTGGCTACAATGAGCAGTTCTTC
size: -; V: TRBV5-6; D: -; J: TRBJ1-6; CDR3: CASSREANSPLHF; DNA: TGTGCCAGCAGCCGGGAGGCGAATTCACCCCTCCACTTT
size: -; V: TRBV7-8; D: -; J: TRBJ2-5; CDR3: CASSTINRGAVAGQETQYF; DNA: TGTGCCAGCAGTACGATTAATCGGGGGGCCGTCGCGGGTCAAGAGACCCAGTACTTC
size: -; V: TRBV14; D: -; J: TRBJ2-5; CDR3: CASSQGLVLGETQYF; DNA: TGTGCCAGCAGCCAAGGACTAGTTCTTGGGGAGACCCAGTACTTC
size: -; V: TRBV25-1; D: -; J: TRBJ1-2; CDR3: CASSEFGGAGSYTF; DNA: TGTGCCAGCAGTGAATTTGGAGGAGCCGGTAGCTACACCTTC
size: -; V: TRBV7-3; D: -; J: TRBJ2-1; CDR3: CASSYSRLASNEQFF; DNA: TGTGCCAGCAGCTACTCGCGGCTAGCGAGCAATGAGCAGTTCTTC